This TCR beta chain emerged from a study of beta chain features in type 1 diabetes. Study observations and caveats: PCR might favor shorter templates, equally in patients and controls. Healthy donors had naive, central memory and Treg TCRB repertoires that appeared less similar than those seen among patients. In all four CD4+ subsets, TCRB CDR3 length was significantly, moderately reduced in type 1 diabetes.

The whole isolated RNA underwent reverse transcription, so sequencing captured expressed TCRB transcripts. This table comes from immunoSEQ multiplex PCR, and its TCRdb copy is limited to in-frame clones, with some not included. This table has 850,000 to 900,000 clones, 17% appearing once. Trimming took 5 bases from V and 3 from J; bases not matched to a gene: 6. This CDR3 is 14 amino acids long. Germline CDR1 MDHEN, CDR2 SYDVKM. This clone was picked up a small number of times. Its target is not known. Sequences were obtained from naive CD4+ T cells from blood. The rearrangement uses TRBV28 and TRBJ1-1, with 7 nucleotides matching TRBD1. The receptor's source is a woman between 18 and 30 years old in good health. The CDR3 DNA sequence: TGTGCCAGCAGTCCCGGGACAGCCCACACTGAAGCTTTCTTT. Residues: CASSPGTAHTEAFF.